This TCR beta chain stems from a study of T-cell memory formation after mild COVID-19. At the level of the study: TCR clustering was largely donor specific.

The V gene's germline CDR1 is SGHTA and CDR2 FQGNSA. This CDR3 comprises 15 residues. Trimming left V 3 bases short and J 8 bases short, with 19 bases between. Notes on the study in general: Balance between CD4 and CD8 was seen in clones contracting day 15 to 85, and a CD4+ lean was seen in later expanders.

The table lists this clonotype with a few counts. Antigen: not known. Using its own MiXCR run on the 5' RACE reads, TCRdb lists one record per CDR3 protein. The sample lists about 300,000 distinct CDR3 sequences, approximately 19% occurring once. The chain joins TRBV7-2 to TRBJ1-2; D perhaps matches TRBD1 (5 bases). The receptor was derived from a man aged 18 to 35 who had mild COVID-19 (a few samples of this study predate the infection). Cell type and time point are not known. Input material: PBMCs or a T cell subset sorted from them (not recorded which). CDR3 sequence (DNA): TGTGCCAGCAGCTTGGGGCCGGGTCCCTGGGAGGGCTACACCTTC. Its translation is CASSLGPGPWEGYTF.